Following are 31 T cell receptor beta chains from one sample sequenced in a study of shared clonotypes between healthy human individuals. Assay used: immunoSEQ multiplex PCR; TCRdb lists only in-frame clones, some missing. The sample yields 1,400,000 or so clones, approximately 98.5% seen once. Sequences were obtained from naive CD4+ T cells sorted from blood. Sample subset: CD45RA+ positively selected. These receptors all stem from a man between 25 and 39 years old in good health.

The V gene is TRBV2, the J gene TRBJ2-7, with D tentatively TRBD2 (6 bases). V lost 6 bases and J 2 bases, leaving 17 bases between the germline ends. Germline V gene data show CDR1 as SNHLY and CDR2 as FYNNEI. The CDR3 extends over 15 amino acids. The CDR3 region is CASRLEREPAYEQYF. In DNA form, the CDR3 reads TGTGCCAGCAGACTGGAACGGGAGCCAGCCTACGAGCAGTACTTC. Full variable domain (remainder filled in from reference TRBV2 and TRBJ2-7): EPEVTQTPSHQVTQMGQEVILRCVPISNHLYFYWYRQILGQKVEFLVSFYNNEISEKSEIFDDQFSVERPDGSNFTLKIRSTKLEDSAMYFCASRLEREPAYEQYFGPGTRLTVT.

This clone appeared once. V gene TRBV6-1 combines with J gene TRBJ1-2, with a weak D call TRBD1 (6 bases). The germline V gene has CDR1 MNHNS and CDR2 SASEGT. The CDR3 is made up of 13 amino acids. V lost 3 bases and J lost 4, with 9 bases in between. In nucleotides, the CDR3 is TGTGCCAGCAGTGAGACAGGATTCTATGGCTACACCTTC. This codes for CASSETGFYGYTF.

The gene calls are TRBV2 and TRBJ2-7, with D perhaps matching TRBD2 (5 bases). Germline V gene lookup returns CDR1 SNHLY and CDR2 FYNNEI. This CDR3 contains 12 residues. V was shortened by 6 bases and J by 3 bases, with 9 bases between the two germline ends. CDR3 loop: CASSGVSYEQYF. CDR3 in DNA: TGTGCCAGCAGCGGGGTGAGCTACGAGCAGTACTTC. The complete variable domain, with remaining parts taken from reference TRBV2 and TRBJ2-7, reads EPEVTQTPSHQVTQMGQEVILRCVPISNHLYFYWYRQILGQKVEFLVSFYNNEISEKSEIFDDQFSVERPDGSNFTLKIRSTKLEDSAMYFCASSGVSYEQYFGPGTRLTVT.

This clone was seen just once. The rearrangement links TRBV5-1 to TRBJ2-3; weak D call: TRBD1 (6 bases). The CDR3 consists of 18 residues. Germline V lookup: CDR1 SGHRS, CDR2 YFSETQ. With 0 bases removed from V and 0 bases from J, the gap between germline ends came to 17 bases. This CDR3 reads CASSLVVAGAFSTDTQYF. In DNA form, the CDR3 reads TGCGCCAGCAGCTTGGTCGTAGCAGGGGCCTTTAGCACAGATACGCAGTATTTT.

V and J are TRBV10-1 and TRBJ2-3; the match to TRBD2 covers 10 bases. CDR3 size: 16 residues. Germline CDR1 reads WNHNN; CDR2 reads SYGVQD (reference sequence). The ends lost 3 bases at V and 5 bases at J; junction bases unmatched: 8. The CDR3 region has the DNA TGCGCCAGCAGTGATGCTAGCGGGAGCGGGGAAGATACGCAGTATTTT. It translates to CASSDASGSGEDTQYF.

The CDR3 loop reads CATRAERSYNEQFF. The CDR3 DNA sequence: TGTGCCACCAGAGCCGAGCGATCCTACAATGAGCAGTTCTTC. This sequence joins TRBV15 and TRBJ2-1; D uncertain. V shed 6 bases and J shed 1 base, with 10 bases lying between them. Germline assignment: CDR1 LNHNV and CDR2 YYDKDF (reference sequence). The length of the CDR3 is 14 residues.

The V gene is TRBV10-3, the J gene TRBJ2-1, with TRBD2 matching over 9 bases. Germline values: CDR1 ENHRY, CDR2 SYGVKD. The junction had 16 bases not matched to a gene; V was cut back by 0 bases and J by 4 bases. There are 20 residues in the CDR3. The CDR3 sequence: CAISESLAPGAGGRYNEQFF. As DNA, the CDR3 is TGTGCCATCAGTGAGTCACTCGCGCCCGGGGCGGGAGGGCGTTACAATGAGCAGTTCTTC.

The chain has TRBV5-1 and TRBJ1-4, with TRBD1 as a possible D gene (6 bases). Germline CDR1 is SGHRS and CDR2 is YFSETQ. The CDR3 extends over 14 amino acids. V dropped 4 bases and J dropped 2 bases, with 9 bases sitting between them. This CDR3 is CASSLDRTNEKLFF. Here the CDR3 DNA reads TGCGCCAGCAGCCTAGACAGGACTAATGAAAAACTGTTTTTT. Supplemented by reference TRBV5-1 and TRBJ1-4, the full variable domain reads KAGVTQTPRYLIKTRGQQVTLSCSPISGHRSVSWYQQTPGQGLQFLFEYFSETQRNKGNFPGRFSGRQFSNSRSEMNVSTLELGDSALYLCASSLDRTNEKLFFGSGTQLSVL.

The chain employs TRBV6-4 and TRBJ2-1; 11 bases fit TRBD2. J gave up 6 bases and V 4 bases, and 2 bases lay outside the gene matches. CDR1 is MRHNA, CDR2 SNTAGT, per germline. The CDR3 loop spans 14 amino acids. Here the CDR3 reads CASSGLAGSNEQFF. The DNA of the CDR3 is TGTGCCAGCAGTGGACTAGCGGGATCCAATGAGCAGTTCTTC.

V gene TRBV27 combines with J gene TRBJ2-1; TRBD1 agrees at 7 bases. V shed 4 bases and J 0 bases; nucleotides not matched to a gene: 6. The CDR3 runs to 16 residues. CDR1 and CDR2 (germline): MNHEY, SMNVEV (reference sequence). Written as DNA, the CDR3 is TGTGCCAGCAGTTCGTTACAGGGGCTCTCCTACAATGAGCAGTTCTTC. This encodes CASSSLQGLSYNEQFF.

CDR3: CASSMSAGPPDTQYF. DNA for the CDR3: TGTGCCAGTAGTATGTCGGCGGGACCCCCAGATACGCAGTATTTT. V is TRBV19 and J is TRBJ2-3, with D possibly TRBD2 on 6 matching bases. V lost 3 bases and J 4 bases, leaving 14 bases between the germline ends. CDR3 length: 15 amino acids. Looked up from germline, CDR1 is LNHDA and CDR2 is SQIVND (reference sequence).

The chain employs TRBV5-4 and TRBJ2-3; 9 bases line up with TRBD2. Germline V lookup: CDR1 SGHNT, CDR2 YYREEE (reference sequence). The V gene end was trimmed by 4 bases and the J gene end by 9 bases; junction bases not matched to a gene: 6. The CDR3 is 13 amino acids. The CDR3 sequence: CASSGTSWNTQYF. For the CDR3, the DNA is TGTGCCAGCAGCGGGACTAGCTGGAACACGCAGTATTTT.

J is TRBJ1-3 and V is TRBV29-1; D is uncertain. V lost 6 bases and J lost 4, with 10 bases in between. The length of the CDR3 is 12 residues. CDR1 and CDR2 from the germline V gene are SQVTM and ANQGSEA. CDR3 in DNA: TGCAGCGTCGTGATGGGGGGAAACACCATATATTTT. Translating gives CSVVMGGNTIYF.

The rearrangement links TRBV18 to TRBJ2-5; tentatively, D is TRBD1 or TRBD2 (6 bases each). The V gene's germline CDR1 is KGHSH and CDR2 LQKENI. This CDR3 has 13 amino acids. V was shortened by 4 bases and J by 5 bases, with 11 bases between the two germline ends. In nucleotides, the CDR3 is TGTGCCAGCTCACGAAGGGGGGAGGAGACCCAGTACTTC. Amino acids: CASSRRGEETQYF.

The rearrangement links TRBV28 to TRBJ1-2; 7 bases align to TRBD1. J gave up 4 bases and V 5 bases, and 7 bases lay outside the gene matches. Germline V gene data show CDR1 as MDHEN and CDR2 as SYDVKM. CDR3 length: 14 residues. The CDR3, as DNA: TGTGCCAGCAGTGCGCCCGGGACAGCCTATGGCTACACCTTC. It is translated as CASSAPGTAYGYTF.

The chain has TRBV7-9 and TRBJ2-3; maybe TRBD1 (6 bases). Trimming took 5 bases from V and 0 from J, leaving 9 bases between them. CDR3 length equals 14 residues. CDR1 SEHNR and CDR2 FQNEAQ come from the germline V gene (reference sequence). CDR3 DNA: TGTGCCAGCAGCCCAGGACAGAGCACAGATACGCAGTATTTT. It specifies CASSPGQSTDTQYF.

CDR3 sequence reads: CASSATGLNYGYTF. CDR3 in DNA: TGTGCCAGCAGCGCTACAGGGCTTAACTATGGCTACACCTTC. The gene calls are TRBV9 and TRBJ1-2; perhaps TRBD1 as D (6 bases). Deletions cut 3 bases from V and 1 base from J, with 10 bases between. The CDR3 spans 14 residues. From germline, CDR1 is SGDLS and CDR2 YYNGEE.

The V and J genes are TRBV18 and TRBJ1-3, with D unresolved. The CDR3 is 16 amino acids. Trimming removed 3 bases at V and 0 bases at J, with 12 bases between. Germline V lookup: CDR1 KGHSH, CDR2 LQKENI. For the CDR3, the DNA is TGTGCCAGCTCACCCGAGACCGGATTCTCTGGAAACACCATATATTTT. Protein sequence: CASSPETGFSGNTIYF. The full variable domain, rest sourced from reference TRBV18 and TRBJ1-3, is NAGVMQNPRHLVRRRGQEARLRCSPMKGHSHVYWYRQLPEEGLKFMVYLQKENIIDESGMPKERFSAEFPKEGPSILRIQQVVRGDSAAYFCASSPETGFSGNTIYFGEGSWLTVV.

This chain connects TRBV9 to TRBJ1-2; tentative D call: TRBD1 (6 bases). CDR1 is SGDLS, CDR2 YYNGEE, per germline. This CDR3 contains 15 residues. V lost 3 bases to trimming and J lost 2 bases, with 14 bases between them. CDR3 in amino acids: CASSGLTDRNYGYTF. CDR3 DNA: TGTGCCAGCAGCGGCCTTACGGACAGAAACTATGGCTACACCTTC.

This chain connects TRBV11-3 to TRBJ2-6; 10 nucleotides align to TRBD1. J was trimmed by 0 bases and V by 5 bases; bases with no gene match: 7. CDR1 and CDR2 (germline): SGHNT, YENEEA. This CDR3 spans 18 amino acids. The CDR3 here is CASSPGTGVLSGANVLTF. Here the CDR3 DNA reads TGTGCCAGCAGCCCAGGGACAGGGGTCCTCTCTGGGGCCAACGTCCTGACTTTC.

The rearrangement uses TRBV19 and TRBJ1-5; D ambiguous. CDR1 is LNHDA and CDR2 is SQIVND in the germline V gene (reference sequence). The V and J ends lost 1 base and 0 bases respectively, with 16 bases between them. This CDR3 spans 18 amino acids. The CDR3 DNA sequence: TGTGCCAGTAGTATAGTAAACCCTAGGAGAGATAGCAATCAGCCCCAGCATTTT. Its translation: CASSIVNPRRDSNQPQHF.

CDR3 amino acids: CATSRDRGDEAFF. In nucleotides, the CDR3 is TGTGCCACCAGCAGAGATCGCGGGGATGAAGCTTTCTTT. The rearrangement joins TRBV15 to TRBJ1-1; D not resolved. The germline gives CDR1 LNHNV, CDR2 YYDKDF (reference sequence). V was pared by 0 bases and J by 7 bases, with 9 bases between. The CDR3 sequence is 13 residues long.

This clone appeared a single time. The chain recombines TRBV5-1 with TRBJ2-7; 7 nucleotides match TRBD1. V lost 0 bases, J lost 4 bases, and 7 bases stayed unmatched. CDR3 length: 15 amino acids. Germline V lookup: CDR1 SGHRS, CDR2 YFSETQ. The CDR3 nucleotides are TGCGCCAGCAGCTTGGGTCAGGGGGTTCAGTACGAGCAGTACTTC. It encodes CASSLGQGVQYEQYF.

This chain links TRBV5-1 with TRBJ2-2, with D unresolved. Trimming cost V 4 bases and J 2 bases, with 9 bases left between them. Germline-derived CDR1 and CDR2 are SGHRS and YFSETQ. The CDR3 is made up of 14 amino acids. The CDR3 region is CASSRFDNTGELFF. In DNA, the CDR3 is TGCGCCAGCAGCAGGTTTGATAACACCGGGGAGCTGTTTTTT.

V gene TRBV5-1 combines with J gene TRBJ1-1, with D unclear. The ends were cut back, 1 base at V and 3 bases at J, with 13 bases in the middle. The CDR3 length is 15 residues. Per germline, CDR1 SGHRS and CDR2 YFSETQ. As DNA, the CDR3 is TGCGCCAGCAGCTTGTTTGTCGGGAGGGACACTGAAGCTTTCTTT. Encoded protein: CASSLFVGRDTEAFF.

Worth noting for this clone: At one end, the junction sequence differs from germline, possibly due to a read error. This chain uses TRBV7-7 with TRBJ2-3; 7 bases map to TRBD2. The CDR3 is made up of 14 amino acids. Germline V CDR1 and CDR2: SSHAT, FNYEAQ (reference sequence). In nucleotides, the CDR3 is TGTGCTAGCAGCCTCTGGGAGGGAACAGATACGCAGTATTTT. The encoded protein is CASSLWEGTDTQYF. The full variable domain, in which reference TRBV7-7 and TRBJ2-3 provide the parts outside the CDR3, is GAGVSQSPRYKVTKRGQDVTLRCDPISSHATLYWYQQALGQGPEFLTYFNYEAQPDKSGLPSDRFSAERPEGSISTLTIQRTEQRDSAMYRCASSLWEGTDTQYFGPGTRLTVL.

This sequence joins TRBV5-6 and TRBJ2-1; 8 bases map to TRBD1. The germline gives CDR1 SGHDT, CDR2 YYEEEE. V was pared by 3 bases and J by 4 bases, with 6 bases of the junction left unmatched. CDR3 size: 15 residues. This CDR3 reads CASSYRDRMYNEQFF. The CDR3 nucleotides are TGTGCCAGCAGCTACCGGGACAGGATGTACAATGAGCAGTTCTTC. The whole variable domain, filled in from reference TRBV5-6 and TRBJ2-1, reads DAGVTQSPTHLIKTRGQQVTLRCSPKSGHDTVSWYQQALGQGPQFIFQYYEEEERQRGNFPDRFSGHQFPNYSSELNVNALLLGDSALYLCASSYRDRMYNEQFFGPGTRLTVL.

The rearrangement joins TRBV4-3 to TRBJ2-2; 7 bases match TRBD2. The germline gives CDR1 LGHNA, CDR2 YSLEER. V shed 1 base, J shed 7 bases, and the junction held 12 bases outside the gene matches. This CDR3 is 17 amino acids long. In nucleotides, the CDR3 is TGCGCCAGCAGCCAAGCGTTTGGCGGGAGAGTTAGCGGGGAGCTGTTTTTT. Protein: CASSQAFGGRVSGELFF.

The rearrangement uses TRBV5-4 and TRBJ2-6; possibly TRBD1 for D (5 bases). Trimming cost V 2 bases and J 3 bases, with 12 bases left between them. CDR3 length equals 16 residues. CDR1 SGHNT and CDR2 YYREEE come from the germline V gene (reference sequence). This CDR3 is CASSLTQVLGANVLTF. In nucleotides, the CDR3 is TGTGCCAGCAGCTTAACACAGGTTCTTGGGGCCAACGTCCTGACTTTC.

As for this clone: Other DNA sequences in the sample encode the same CDR3. The genes are TRBV5-1 and TRBJ2-3, with D unresolved. Germline V gives CDR1 SGHRS, CDR2 YFSETQ. The CDR3 has 13 amino acids. V was pared by 3 bases and J by 2 bases, with 7 bases between. CDR3 DNA: TGCGCCAGCAGCTCCGGTCCCACAGATACGCAGTATTTT. This codes for CASSSGPTDTQYF. The full variable domain, in which reference TRBV5-1 and TRBJ2-3 provide the parts outside the CDR3, is KAGVTQTPRYLIKTRGQQVTLSCSPISGHRSVSWYQQTPGQGLQFLFEYFSETQRNKGNFPGRFSGRQFSNSRSEMNVSTLELGDSALYLCASSSGPTDTQYFGPGTRLTVL.

The chain combines TRBV10-3 with TRBJ2-2; possible D gene TRBD1, 5 bases. From germline, CDR1 is ENHRY and CDR2 SYGVKD. The CDR3 covers 16 residues. V was cut by 10 bases and J by 2 bases, with 20 bases left in between. CDR3 loop: CARILTIRDNTGELFF. The CDR3, as DNA: TGTGCCAGAATTCTCACCATCAGGGATAACACCGGGGAGCTGTTTTTT.